The 30 T cell receptor beta chains reported below all come from one sample, sequenced in a study of shared clonotypes between healthy human individuals (dated by TCRdb to 2018 to 2021). The library was prepared using the immunoSEQ multiplex PCR assay. What TCRdb holds here is the immuneACCESS table cut down to in-frame rearrangements. Part of the clones is not present; checked against another copy, under half of the missing clones reflect an unresolved V gene, and the others are unexplained. Within this sample are 2 million to 2.5 million clones, with 92% of them counted one time only. The top ten hold approximately 0.41% of the sample. Material for sequencing was naive CD4+ T cells from PBMCs. The sample's cell subset or site, from its label and the paper: CD45RA+ positively selected. The receptors were gathered from a man aged 18 to 29 in good health. Some clones in this sample may be carry-over from other donors' samples.

V is TRBV5-1 and J is TRBJ2-5; a possible D gene is TRBD1 (7 bases). Germline V lookup: CDR1 SGHRS, CDR2 YFSETQ. V lost 5 bases, J lost 3 bases, and 11 bases lay in between. This CDR3 has 13 residues. This CDR3 is CASRRGTEETQYF. The CDR3 nucleotides are TGCGCCAGCAGGCGCGGGACAGAAGAGACCCAGTACTTC.

The genes are TRBV5-1 and TRBJ2-7; D is perhaps TRBD1 (6 bases). Germline-derived CDR1 and CDR2 are SGHRS and YFSETQ. V was pared by 7 bases and J by 1 base, with 27 bases between. The CDR3 has 18 amino acids. The CDR3 sequence is CASGKEGGSGTVSYEQYF. Written as DNA, the CDR3 is TGCGCCAGCGGCAAAGAAGGGGGATCCGGGACCGTTTCCTACGAGCAGTACTTC.

This sequence joins TRBV7-9 and TRBJ2-5; TRBD2 agrees at 11 bases. The germline gives CDR1 SEHNR, CDR2 FQNEAQ (reference sequence). The V segment lost 8 bases and the J segment 7 bases; nucleotides outside the gene matches: 12. The CDR3 has 15 residues. The CDR3 loop reads CASGMVAGGPVTQYF. Here the CDR3 DNA reads TGTGCCAGCGGTATGGTAGCGGGAGGGCCGGTGACCCAGTACTTC.

V is TRBV6-1 and J is TRBJ1-5; D gene uncertain. Germline V lookup: CDR1 MNHNS, CDR2 SASEGT. Trimming removed 11 bases at V and 0 bases at J, with 8 bases between. The CDR3 covers 12 residues. Here the CDR3 reads CAVRDSNQPQHF. The DNA of the CDR3 is TGTGCCGTCCGAGATAGCAATCAGCCCCAGCATTTT.

The J gene is TRBJ2-3, the V gene TRBV5-1; TRBD2 matches 14 bases. The J segment lost 6 bases and the V segment lost 6 bases, leaving 9 bases of the junction unmatched. There are 16 residues in the CDR3. Germline-derived CDR1 and CDR2 are SGHRS and YFSETQ. The chain's CDR3 is CASIGLAGGPGDTQYF. CDR3 bases: TGCGCCAGCATAGGACTAGCGGGAGGCCCGGGGGATACGCAGTATTTT.

V gene TRBV27 combines with J gene TRBJ2-1, with D unresolved. Germline V lookup: CDR1 MNHEY, CDR2 SMNVEV (reference sequence). V lost 2 bases to trimming and J lost 8 bases, with 16 bases between them. CDR3 length: 15 amino acids. CDR3 in DNA: TGTGCCAGCAGTTTAAGGGCTACCGCGTGGCATGAGCAGTTCTTC. This codes for CASSLRATAWHEQFF.

As concerns this clone: At one end the junction does not follow the germline gene, possibly because of a read error. The CDR3: CASIVAGGPSTDTQYF. CDR3 nucleotide sequence: TGTGCCAGCATCGTAGCGGGAGGCCCCAGCACAGATACGCAGTATTTT. The chain links TRBV9 to TRBJ2-3, with 10 bases fitting TRBD2. This CDR3 spans 16 amino acids. The germline V gene has CDR1 SGDLS and CDR2 YYNGEE.

The chain is built from TRBV30 and TRBJ1-6; D is unresolved. CDR3 length: 13 amino acids. Germline V gives CDR1 GTSNPN, CDR2 SVGIG (reference sequence). V lost 1 base, J lost 6 bases, and 7 bases lay in between. CDR3 sequence reads: CAWSGLFNSPLHF. CDR3 DNA sequence: TGTGCCTGGAGTGGACTTTTTAATTCACCCCTCCACTTT.

The chain recombines TRBV5-4 with TRBJ1-2; 10 bases fit TRBD1. This CDR3 contains 14 residues. CDR1 SGHNT and CDR2 YYREEE come from the germline V gene (reference sequence). The V gene end was trimmed by 7 bases and the J gene end by 3 bases; junction bases not matched to a gene: 6. The CDR3 nucleotides read TGTGCCAGCTGCGACGGGACAGGGGACTATGGCTACACCTTC. It encodes CASCDGTGDYGYTF.

This chain connects TRBV9 to TRBJ2-5; possible D gene TRBD2, 6 bases. V lost 3 bases, J lost 5 bases, and 20 bases lay in between. CDR1 and CDR2 (germline): SGDLS, YYNGEE. The CDR3 has 16 residues. The CDR3 DNA follows: TGTGCCAGCAGCGCCGGGACTGTACTGGAGGGGGAGACCCAGTACTTC. Protein: CASSAGTVLEGETQYF. Variable domain in full (rest from reference TRBV9 and TRBJ2-5): DSGVTQTPKHLITATGQRVTLRCSPRSGDLSVYWYQQSLDQGLQFLIQYYNGEERAKGNILERFSAQQFPDLHSELNLSSLELGDSALYFCASSAGTVLEGETQYFGPGTRLLVL.

The chain is built from TRBV29-1 and TRBJ2-1; D gene unclear. V lost 4 bases and J lost 3, with 7 bases in between. This CDR3 spans 12 amino acids. From germline, CDR1 is SQVTM and CDR2 ANQGSEA. CDR3 bases: TGCAGCGTTGGAGATCTCTACAATGAGCAGTTCTTC. Encoded protein: CSVGDLYNEQFF.

CDR3 sequence (DNA): TGTGCCAGCAGACCCCCCGGGCAGTCCTACGAGCAGTACTTC. The encoded protein is CASRPPGQSYEQYF. This rearrangement joins TRBV28 to TRBJ2-7; D gene uncertain. V shed 6 bases and J shed 1 base, with 13 bases lying between them. CDR1 is MDHEN and CDR2 is SYDVKM in the germline V gene. This CDR3 is built from 14 residues.

With regard to this clone: Other nucleotide sequences in the sample specify the same CDR3. V gene TRBV5-1 combines with J gene TRBJ2-2; D is undetermined. V was shortened by 0 bases and J by 0 bases, with 6 bases between the two germline ends. CDR1 SGHRS and CDR2 YFSETQ come from the germline V gene. The CDR3 extends over 15 amino acids. The CDR3 DNA is TGCGCCAGCAGCTTGGGCAGTTCGAACACCGGGGAGCTGTTTTTT. Its protein product is CASSLGSSNTGELFF.

The chain couples TRBV7-3 to TRBJ2-2; no firm D call. CDR1 SGHTA and CDR2 FQGTGA come from the germline V gene. V lost 4 bases and J lost 5, with 11 bases in between. CDR3 length equals 14 residues. The chain's CDR3 is CASSSLSTTGELFF. The CDR3 DNA sequence: TGTGCCAGCAGCTCCCTTAGCACTACCGGGGAGCTGTTTTTT.

The chain's CDR3 is CASSTGTDETQYF. In nucleotides, the CDR3 is TGCGCCAGCAGTACCGGGACAGACGAGACCCAGTACTTC. The chain has TRBV5-1 and TRBJ2-5; the match to TRBD1 covers 7 bases. The CDR3 has 13 amino acids. After removal of 5 bases from V and 5 bases from J, the junction contained 6 bases not matched to a gene. Germline V CDR1 and CDR2: SGHRS, YFSETQ.

The genes are TRBV5-4 and TRBJ2-3, with no clear D. This CDR3 is built from 14 residues. The V end was cut by 1 base, the J end by 4 bases, with 10 bases between. The germline gives CDR1 SGHNT, CDR2 YYREEE (reference sequence). CDR3 in amino acids: CASSLSNYADTQYF. For the CDR3, the DNA is TGTGCCAGCAGCTTGTCGAACTACGCAGATACGCAGTATTTT.

The chain has TRBV2 and TRBJ2-6, with D unclear. The germline V and J ends were trimmed by 7 bases and 0 bases, with 1 base remaining between them. The germline CDR1 and CDR2 sequences are SNHLY and FYNNEI. The CDR3 has 12 residues. The CDR3 region is CASNSGANVLTF. CDR3 bases: TGTGCCAGCAACTCTGGGGCCAACGTCCTGACTTTC.

The gene calls are TRBV2 and TRBJ2-1; TRBD1 or TRBD2 may be the D gene (6 bases each). The CDR3 contains 14 residues. Germline V lookup: CDR1 SNHLY, CDR2 FYNNEI. V lost 6 bases and J lost 3, with 12 bases in between. Written as DNA, the CDR3 is TGTGCCAGCAGAACAGGGACTTACTACAATGAGCAGTTCTTC. This codes for CASRTGTYYNEQFF.

The rearrangement links TRBV7-8 to TRBJ2-7; D remains ambiguous. V was pared by 4 bases and J by 3 bases, with 16 bases between. This CDR3 comprises 15 residues. The V gene's germline CDR1 is SGHVS and CDR2 FQNEAQ. The CDR3 nucleotides read TGTGCCAGCAGCTATGCCAATTCGGGCCGCTACGAGCAGTACTTC. This codes for CASSYANSGRYEQYF.

This rearrangement joins TRBV2 to TRBJ2-7, with D possibly TRBD2 on 7 matching bases. The ends were cut back, 2 bases at V and 2 bases at J, with 19 bases in the middle. The CDR3 runs to 17 residues. Germline assignment: CDR1 SNHLY and CDR2 FYNNEI. CDR3 loop: CASSEPEAGHWAYEQYF. CDR3 DNA sequence: TGTGCCAGCAGTGAACCGGAAGCGGGACACTGGGCCTACGAGCAGTACTTC.

The chain links TRBV6-1 to TRBJ2-1, with D hard to call. V was clipped by 8 bases and J by 7 bases, with 15 bases between them. This CDR3 has 13 amino acids. Looked up from germline, CDR1 is MNHNS and CDR2 is SASEGT. Here the CDR3 reads CASLRLLGNEQFF. DNA for the CDR3: TGTGCCAGCTTACGGTTATTAGGGAATGAGCAGTTCTTC.

With regard to this clone: The same CDR3 arises from other DNA sequences in this sample as well. The chain carries TRBV18 and TRBJ1-1; no definite D call. Germline CDR1 and CDR2: KGHSH and LQKENI. Trimming cost V 4 bases and J 1 base, with 13 bases left between them. This CDR3 comprises 15 residues. The CDR3 spells CASSQNGRENTEAFF. The CDR3 DNA reads TGTGCCAGCTCACAGAACGGACGGGAGAACACTGAAGCTTTCTTT.

V is TRBV5-3 and J is TRBJ1-1, with D possibly matching TRBD1 (6 bases). TRBV5-3 is given ORF status, its function remaining uncertain. This CDR3 has 14 amino acids. V was shortened by 7 bases and J by 6 bases, with 19 bases between the two germline ends. The CDR3 here is CARLTAGVIPEAFF. CDR3 coding DNA: TGTGCCAGACTTACGGCAGGGGTAATTCCTGAAGCTTTCTTT.

The rearrangement uses TRBV18 and TRBJ2-7; no definite D call. V lost 6 bases and J lost 0, with 12 bases in between. From germline, CDR1 is KGHSH and CDR2 LQKENI. CDR3 length equals 14 residues. The CDR3 region has the DNA TGTGCCAGCTCTCCCTCCTGGGACTCCTACGAGCAGTACTTC. Translated: CASSPSWDSYEQYF.

The chain employs TRBV18 and TRBJ2-7; TRBD2 agrees at 13 bases. This CDR3 is 16 amino acids long. Germline V gives CDR1 KGHSH, CDR2 LQKENI. J was trimmed by 2 bases and V by 3 bases; bases with no gene match: 4. CDR3: CASSPSGLAGAYEQYF. The DNA of the CDR3 is TGTGCCAGCTCACCGTCTGGACTAGCGGGAGCCTACGAGCAGTACTTC.

CDR3 protein: CASSQEVRDRATLNQPQHF. The DNA of the CDR3 is TGTGCCAGCAGCCAAGAGGTGAGGGACAGGGCTACCCTTAATCAGCCCCAGCATTTT. The chain combines TRBV4-2 with TRBJ1-5; 9 bases map to TRBD1. The CDR3 loop spans 19 amino acids. The trim removed 0 bases at V and 4 bases at J, leaving 13 bases unmatched. Germline V lookup: CDR1 LGHNA, CDR2 YNFKEQ.

The chain couples TRBV27 to TRBJ1-5; tentatively, D is TRBD1 (5 bases). CDR1 is MNHEY and CDR2 is SMNVEV in the germline V gene (reference sequence). The CDR3 is 13 residues long. The V and J ends lost 5 bases and 2 bases respectively, with 7 bases between them. CDR3 loop: CASSARGNQPQHF. The CDR3 region has the DNA TGTGCCAGCAGTGCCAGGGGCAATCAGCCCCAGCATTTT.

V and J are TRBV5-4 and TRBJ2-3; 11 nucleotides line up with TRBD1. CDR1 and CDR2 (germline): SGHNT, YYREEE (reference sequence). This CDR3 spans 17 amino acids. V was clipped by 4 bases and J by 4 bases; unmatched bases: 11. CDR3 sequence: CASSRTGGGFTSDTQYF. The DNA of the CDR3 is TGTGCCAGCAGCAGGACAGGGGGCGGCTTTACTTCAGATACGCAGTATTTT.

This chain joins TRBV19 and TRBJ1-1, with TRBD1 matching over 7 bases. Germline values: CDR1 LNHDA, CDR2 SQIVND (reference sequence). Trimming at V came to 10 bases and at J to 1 base, leaving 6 bases not matched to a gene. The CDR3 totals 13 residues. For the CDR3, the DNA is TGTGCCACTCAAAACAGGGGGAACACTGAAGCTTTCTTT. Translation: CATQNRGNTEAFF.

The chain joins TRBV5-1 to TRBJ1-1, with TRBD1 matching 7 bases. V was clipped by 4 bases and J by 1 base; unmatched bases: 7. The V gene's germline CDR1 is SGHRS and CDR2 YFSETQ. CDR3 length equals 15 residues. CDR3 nucleotides: TGCGCCAGCAGCCCGGGACAGACCGAGAACACTGAAGCTTTCTTT. This codes for CASSPGQTENTEAFF. The variable domain in full, with the rest retrieved from reference TRBV5-1 and TRBJ1-1, is KAGVTQTPRYLIKTRGQQVTLSCSPISGHRSVSWYQQTPGQGLQFLFEYFSETQRNKGNFPGRFSGRQFSNSRSEMNVSTLELGDSALYLCASSPGQTENTEAFFGQGTRLTVV.